Listed below are T cell receptor beta chains from one sample, sequenced in a study of somatic mutations in cytotoxic T cells in rheumatoid arthritis. Method: immunoSEQ multiplex PCR; TCRdb's copy keeps in-frame clones and lacks some. The table lists fewer than 25,000 clones, roughly 65% of them singletons. The specimen was CD8+ T cells sorted from blood. The receptors originated from an adult with rheumatoid arthritis. CDR3s include the opening cysteine and the closing phenylalanine or tryptophan. D genes are given only for firm matches. Only some rows state a clone size, as once, few, many or a class for expanded clones.

D gene: NA
V gene: TRBV11-1
J gene: TRBJ1-3
clone size: NA
CDR3 protein: CASSLRGNTIYF
CDR3 DNA: TGTGCCAGCAGCTTACGAGGAAACACCATATATTTT

D gene: NA
V gene: TRBV11-2
J gene: TRBJ2-1
clone size: once
CDR3 protein: CASRPEAHNEQFF
CDR3 DNA: TGTGCCAGCCGACCCGAGGCCCACAATGAGCAGTTCTTC

D gene: TRBD1
V gene: TRBV19
J gene: TRBJ2-7
clone size: NA
CDR3 protein: CASADRSTYEQYF
CDR3 DNA: TGTGCCAGTGCGGACAGGTCCACCTACGAGCAGTACTTC

D gene: TRBD2
V gene: TRBV2
J gene: TRBJ2-2
clone size: NA
CDR3 protein: CASSLGGGPGELFF
CDR3 DNA: TGTGCCAGCTCGTTGGGCGGGGGGCCGGGGGAGCTGTTTTTT

D gene: NA
V gene: TRBV4-2
J gene: TRBJ2-1
clone size: NA
CDR3 protein: CASSQASPGDNEQFF
CDR3 DNA: TGTGCCAGCAGCCAAGCTTCCCCGGGGGACAATGAGCAGTTCTTC

D gene: NA
V gene: TRBV4-1
J gene: TRBJ1-5
clone size: NA
CDR3 protein: CASSQTASQPQHF
CDR3 DNA: TGCGCCAGCAGCCAGACCGCAAGTCAGCCCCAGCATTTT

D gene: TRBD2
V gene: TRBV28
J gene: TRBJ2-1
clone size: NA
CDR3 protein: CASSLWGTSGAMDEQFF
CDR3 DNA: TGTGCCAGCAGTTTATGGGGGACTAGCGGGGCCATGGATGAGCAGTTCTTC

D gene: NA
V gene: TRBV6-5
J gene: TRBJ2-7
clone size: NA
CDR3 protein: CASSYGLGGSYYEQYF
CDR3 DNA: TGTGCCAGCAGTTACGGACTCGGGGGCTCCTACTACGAGCAGTACTTC

D gene: TRBD1
V gene: TRBV7-2
J gene: TRBJ2-7
clone size: few
CDR3 protein: CASNLPGQDYEQYF
CDR3 DNA: TGTGCCAGCAATTTACCGGGACAGGACTACGAGCAGTACTTC

D gene: NA
V gene: TRBV7-9
J gene: TRBJ2-4
clone size: NA
CDR3 protein: CASSSTLTQAKNIQYF
CDR3 DNA: TGTGCCAGCAGCTCCACCTTGACACAAGCCAAAAACATTCAGTACTTC

D gene: NA
V gene: TRBV27
J gene: TRBJ1-2
clone size: NA
CDR3 protein: CASSPSPGDYGYTF
CDR3 DNA: TGTGCCAGCAGTCCCTCCCCGGGGGACTATGGCTACACCTTC

D gene: TRBD1
V gene: TRBV15
J gene: TRBJ1-4
clone size: NA
CDR3 protein: CATSRDTGGTNEKLFF
CDR3 DNA: TGTGCCACCAGCAGAGATACAGGGGGCACTAATGAAAAACTGTTTTTT

D gene: NA
V gene: TRBV19
J gene: TRBJ1-5
clone size: once
CDR3 protein: CASSPGHQNSNQPQHF
CDR3 DNA: TGTGCCAGTAGCCCGGGACACCAAAATAGCAATCAGCCCCAGCATTTT

D gene: TRBD1
V gene: TRBV19
J gene: TRBJ2-7
clone size: NA
CDR3 protein: CASSIVLGQGRNEQYF
CDR3 DNA: TGTGCCAGTAGTATAGTTTTGGGACAGGGAAGGAACGAGCAGTACTTC

D gene: TRBD1
V gene: TRBV5-1
J gene: TRBJ1-1
clone size: NA
CDR3 protein: CASSLLPLTGVNTEAFF
CDR3 DNA: TGCGCCAGCAGCCTCCTCCCCCTGACAGGGGTGAACACTGAAGCTTTCTTT

D gene: NA
V gene: TRBV5-4
J gene: TRBJ2-7
clone size: medium-sized
CDR3 protein: CASSLVGSYEQYF
CDR3 DNA: TGTGCCAGCAGCTTGGTAGGGTCCTACGAGCAGTACTTC

D gene: NA
V gene: TRBV5-1
J gene: TRBJ1-2
clone size: once
CDR3 protein: CASSSEGYGYTF
CDR3 DNA: TGCGCCAGCAGCTCGGAGGGCTATGGCTACACCTTC

D gene: TRBD1
V gene: TRBV11-3
J gene: TRBJ2-7
clone size: once
CDR3 protein: CASSPRTGLPEQYF
CDR3 DNA: TGTGCCAGCAGCCCACGGACAGGGCTTCCCGAGCAGTACTTC

D gene: TRBD2
V gene: TRBV6-4
J gene: TRBJ2-1
clone size: NA
CDR3 protein: CASSDSLAGGNEQFF
CDR3 DNA: TGTGCCAGCAGTGACTCGTTAGCGGGGGGGAATGAGCAGTTCTTC